This T cell receptor (beta chain) was recorded in a study of yellow fever vaccine responses in identical twins. Points from the study as a whole: Reports say the vaccine T cell response in twins looked partly convergent and partly personalized.

On this clonotype: Its antigen remains unknown.

MiXCR, run by TCRdb on the RT-PCR reads, gives a single entry per CDR3 protein. The data contain approximately 2,600 distinct CDR3 sequences, more than 80% of them singletons. The TCR was taken from a female donor who received the yellow fever vaccine. The source material was T cells from blood (PBMCs), unsorted or a sorted subset (not recorded which), sampled before or after yellow fever vaccination (not recorded which).

The CDR3 nucleotides read TGTGCCACCGAACTGAGCCTCGGAGGGTCCATATATTTT. Translated, it gives CATELSLGGSIYF. The gene calls are TRBV15 and TRBJ1-3; D remains unclear. With 8 bases removed from V and 11 bases from J, the gap between germline ends came to 19 bases. Germline V gene data show CDR1 as LNHNV and CDR2 as YYDKDF (reference sequence). CDR3 length equals 13 residues.